This T cell receptor (beta chain) was recorded in a study of neurological immune-mediated disorders. J was trimmed by 6 bases and V by 4 bases; bases with no gene match: 15. The CDR3 is 17 amino acids. Germline CDR1 LGHNA, CDR2 YSLEER. It was by 5'RACE with 10-nucleotide random UMIs that the cDNA was made. Every sequencing run generated in excess of 170 million TCR-beta sequences. These sequences covered 15-18 subjects. TCRdb reanalysed the 5' RACE reads using MiXCR and keeps one entry per CDR3 protein. The repertoire includes 75,000 to 95,000 distinct CDR3 sequences, roughly 18% of them detected once, and less than 20% sits in the top ten. Healthy controls consisted of blood bank volunteers in Maryland, USA. 2 million unsorted PBMCs were stored in RNAlater at -80 °C before RNA extraction. This clonotype was seen many times.

The clonotype originates from a woman in her 40s in good health. This chain joins TRBV4-3 and TRBJ2-1; 7 bases map to TRBD1. Sequencing was done on a sample of PBMCs. The CDR3 reads CASSRETGDGFPNEQFF. In DNA form, the CDR3 reads TGCGCCAGCAGCCGGGAAACAGGGGATGGGTTTCCCAATGAGCAGTTCTTC.